Each of the 16 T cell receptor beta chains below was sequenced from the same sample in a study of OX40 agonist ivuxolimab in advanced cancers. Profiling relied on immunoSEQ multiplex PCR, and the TCRdb table lists in-frame clones only, not all of them. The repertoire has some 90,000 clones, 92% of them found once; the top ten carry 3% to 3.5%. The sample consisted of CD4+ or CD8+ T cells sorted from blood, taken in a trial of the OX40 agonist ivuxolimab. These receptors all stem from an adult with an advanced solid tumor such as melanoma, head and neck, liver or kidney cancer.

The V and J genes are TRBV19 and TRBJ1-1, with TRBD1 as a possible D gene (6 bases). V was shortened by 6 bases and J by 1 base, with 9 bases between the two germline ends. The CDR3 spans 13 residues. Germline loops: CDR1 LNHDA, CDR2 SQIVND (reference sequence). CDR3 in DNA: TGTGCCAGTAGCCCGGGACAGAACACTGAAGCTTTCTTT. The encoded protein is CASSPGQNTEAFF.

DNA for the CDR3: TGTGCCAGCAGTGGAAACCGGGACAATGAGCAGTTCTTC. Its protein product is CASSGNRDNEQFF. This rearrangement joins TRBV6-1 to TRBJ2-1, with D unresolved. V gave up 4 bases and J gave up 5 bases, with 9 bases separating them. Per the germline V gene, CDR1 is MNHNS and CDR2 is SASEGT. The CDR3 is 13 residues long.

This chain connects TRBV7-3 to TRBJ2-1; 7 positions agree with TRBD2. Germline CDR1 SGHTA, CDR2 FQGTGA. The CDR3 consists of 16 residues. The J segment lost 8 bases and the V segment lost 5 bases, leaving 15 bases of the junction unmatched. CDR3 protein: CASSANGGSVLDEQFF. Written as DNA, the CDR3 is TGTGCCAGCAGCGCAAACGGGGGGTCGGTGCTGGATGAGCAGTTCTTC.

This chain joins TRBV27 and TRBJ2-3; 14 bases are a match to TRBD2. The V segment lost 5 bases and the J segment 2 bases; nucleotides outside the gene matches: 3. CDR3 size: 16 residues. CDR1 and CDR2 (germline): MNHEY, SMNVEV (reference sequence). The CDR3 region is CASSPGLAGVTDTQYF. CDR3 coding DNA: TGTGCCAGCAGTCCGGGACTAGCGGGAGTCACAGATACGCAGTATTTT.

This chain joins TRBV13 and TRBJ2-7; TRBD1 might be the D (6 bases). The V gene's germline CDR1 is PRHDT and CDR2 FYEKMQ (reference sequence). The V gene lost 7 bases and the J gene lost 1 base, with 17 bases spanning the gap. The CDR3 length is 15 residues. In DNA form, the CDR3 reads TGTGCCAGCACTAACCTGACAGGACCATCCTACGAGCAGTACTTC. Translating it yields CASTNLTGPSYEQYF.

This clone was recorded once. This sequence joins TRBV27 and TRBJ2-7; 14 bases agree with TRBD2. The V and J ends lost 4 bases and 2 bases, in that order; junction bases with no gene match: 13. The CDR3 is made up of 19 amino acids. Germline-derived CDR1 and CDR2 are MNHEY and SMNVEV (reference sequence). The CDR3 loop reads CASSSRSGLAGGITYEQYF. CDR3 DNA: TGTGCCAGCAGTTCCCGGTCCGGACTAGCGGGAGGTATTACCTACGAGCAGTACTTC.

The CDR3 loop reads CASSLGGSGNTIYF. In nucleotides, the CDR3 is TGTGCCAGCAGCTTAGGAGGCTCTGGAAACACCATATATTTT. The chain has TRBV7-3 and TRBJ1-3; D is ambiguous. Germline CDR1 reads SGHTA; CDR2 reads FQGTGA. The V end was cut by 2 bases, the J end by 0 bases, with 5 bases between. The length of the CDR3 is 14 residues.

This rearrangement joins TRBV13 to TRBJ2-5; tentative D call: TRBD2 (5 bases). Trimming removed 6 bases from V and 1 base from J, with 12 bases in between. Germline assignment: CDR1 PRHDT and CDR2 FYEKMQ (reference sequence). The CDR3 is made up of 14 amino acids. The CDR3 sequence: CASSPDFSQETQYF. The CDR3 bases are TGTGCCAGCAGTCCGGACTTCAGCCAAGAGACCCAGTACTTC.

The genes are TRBV30 and TRBJ2-7; 7 positions match TRBD1. The CDR3 spans 14 residues. Germline V gene data show CDR1 as GTSNPN and CDR2 as SVGIG (reference sequence). V gave up 1 base and J gave up 2 bases; unmatched junction bases: 5. The CDR3, as DNA: TGTGCCTGGAGTGACAGGGGTCTAGCCTACGAGCAGTACTTC. Its protein product is CAWSDRGLAYEQYF.

The V gene is TRBV4-3, the J gene TRBJ2-3, with D unresolved. The CDR3 has 12 amino acids. Germline V gene data show CDR1 as LGHNA and CDR2 as YSLEER. V dropped 0 bases and J dropped 2 bases, with 0 bases sitting between them. The DNA for the CDR3 is TGCGCCAGCAGCCAAGACACAGATACGCAGTATTTT. This encodes CASSQDTDTQYF.

The table lists this clone with a count of one. The V call is TRBV27, the J call TRBJ2-3; 11 bases match TRBD2. Trimming removed 4 bases from V and 2 bases from J; junction bases left unmatched: 8. Germline V gene data show CDR1 as MNHEY and CDR2 as SMNVEV (reference sequence). CDR3 length: 17 amino acids. The CDR3 spells CASSSLSGGANTDTQYF. The CDR3 region has the DNA TGTGCCAGCAGTTCCCTTAGCGGGGGGGCGAACACAGATACGCAGTATTTT.

The chain carries TRBV12-5 and TRBJ1-5, with D perhaps TRBD1 (5 bases). With 2 bases removed from V and 4 bases from J, the gap between germline ends came to 9 bases. This CDR3 has 14 residues. Germline-derived CDR1 and CDR2 are LGHNT and FRNRAP. The CDR3 region is CASGLWGNNQPQHF. CDR3 nucleotides: TGTGCTAGTGGTTTGTGGGGGAATAATCAGCCCCAGCATTTT.

This chain joins TRBV5-6 and TRBJ1-2; tentative D call: TRBD1 (5 bases). V was trimmed by 4 bases and J by 8 bases, leaving 12 bases between them. CDR3 length: 12 amino acids. Germline V gene lookup returns CDR1 SGHDT and CDR2 YYEEEE. The CDR3 bases are TGTGCCAGCAGCGAGGGGCCGAGAGGCTACACCTTC. Translation gives CASSEGPRGYTF.

This chain joins TRBV4-2 and TRBJ2-1; D not resolved. Germline CDR1 is LGHNA and CDR2 is YNFKEQ. CDR3 length equals 16 residues. The V end lost 0 bases, the J end lost 3 bases, and 12 bases lay between the germline ends. The CDR3 sequence: CASSQETFPLYNEQFF. CDR3 sequence (DNA): TGTGCCAGCAGCCAAGAGACATTCCCGCTCTACAATGAGCAGTTCTTC.

The genes are TRBV5-6 and TRBJ1-1; D is perhaps TRBD1 (5 bases). V was trimmed by 4 bases and J by 6 bases, leaving 10 bases between them. The CDR3 has 12 residues. Germline V lookup: CDR1 SGHDT, CDR2 YYEEEE. The CDR3 sequence: CASSPTGSEAFF. CDR3 DNA: TGTGCCAGCAGCCCAACAGGTTCTGAAGCTTTCTTT.

J is TRBJ2-1 and V is TRBV4-3; 14 positions match TRBD2. Germline lookup yields CDR1 LGHNA and CDR2 YSLEER. Losses at the gene ends were 4 bases for V and 7 bases for J; bases not matched to a gene: 15. This CDR3 is built from 19 residues. CDR3 coding DNA: TGCGCCAGCAGCCCGCGTCGGATCGGACTAGCGGGGGGAGGGAATGAGCAGTTCTTC. The encoded protein is CASSPRRIGLAGGGNEQFF.